Below, one T cell receptor (beta chain) is given with its context. This sample was included in a study of early T cells in non-severe SARS-CoV-2 infection. The CDR3 totals 15 residues. CDR1 and CDR2 (germline): LGHDT, YNNKEL (reference sequence). V was clipped by 0 bases and J by 5 bases, with 11 bases between them. Via MiXCR, TCRdb re-called the 5' RACE reads, giving one row per CDR3 protein. The sample yields around 60,000 distinct CDR3 sequences, about 13% seen once. The material sequenced was whole blood. The source of this sequence is an adult who was a healthcare worker with PCR-confirmed SARS-CoV-2 infection or an uninfected control (not recorded which). The chain couples TRBV3-1 to TRBJ1-5; D is undetermined. The CDR3 protein is CASSQDGSPYQPQHF. Here the CDR3 DNA reads TGTGCCAGCAGCCAAGATGGGTCACCTTATCAGCCCCAGCATTTT.